The 20 T cell receptor beta chains given below trace back to one sample, sequenced in a study of T-cell reconstitution after alpha-beta-depleted transplantation in children. A TCRbeta library incorporating unique molecular identifiers was prepared. TCRdb re-analysed the PCR reads in MiXCR, keeping a single row per CDR3 protein. The table records 200,000 to 250,000 distinct CDR3 sequences, 7.5% to 9.5% of them present only once. The sample consisted of PBMCs, mostly from graft donor cells, taken 360 days after TCRalphabeta/CD19-depleted stem cell transplant. The origin of the receptors is a male patient aged 2 to 10 who had a stem cell transplant for acute myeloid leukemia, so the T cells may come from the graft donor.

The chain joins TRBV12-3 or TRBV12-4 to TRBJ2-2; 7 positions match TRBD1. V gave up 6 bases and J gave up 5 bases; unmatched junction bases: 6. The CDR3 sequence is 14 residues long. CDR3 loop: CASRPTGSTGELFF. CDR3 DNA: TGTGCCAGCAGACCGACAGGGTCGACCGGGGAGCTGTTTTTT.

The chain joins TRBV5-1 to TRBJ2-3; 10 bases map to TRBD2. This CDR3 contains 16 residues. Germline values: CDR1 SGHRS, CDR2 YFSETQ. V trimming: 1 base; J trimming: 4 bases; junction bases outside the gene matches: 6. CDR3: CASSLTAGGMADTQYF. The CDR3 bases are TGCGCCAGCAGCTTGACAGCGGGAGGGATGGCAGATACGCAGTATTTT.

V is TRBV7-2 and J is TRBJ2-7, with D possibly TRBD2 on 5 matching bases. Trimming stripped 1 base from V and 0 bases from J, with 13 bases between. Germline CDR1 SGHTA, CDR2 FQGNSA. The CDR3 extends over 16 amino acids. The CDR3 sequence: CASSLETTKGSYEQYF. DNA for the CDR3: TGTGCCAGCAGCTTAGAAACGACTAAAGGCTCCTACGAGCAGTACTTC.

This clonotype appeared a few times. The V call is TRBV6-1, the J call TRBJ1-4; 7 positions match TRBD1. J was trimmed by 7 bases and V by 2 bases; bases with no gene match: 4. This CDR3 is 14 amino acids long. Per the germline V gene, CDR1 is MNHNS and CDR2 is SASEGT. As DNA, the CDR3 is TGTGCCAGCAGTGAAAGGGGGCTTGGTGAAAAACTGTTTTTT. Translation: CASSERGLGEKLFF.

This clonotype was seen a handful of times. This chain uses TRBV2 with TRBJ1-6, with D possibly TRBD1 on 6 matching bases. The CDR3 extends over 15 amino acids. Germline V gene lookup returns CDR1 SNHLY and CDR2 FYNNEI. Trimming stripped 2 bases from V and 7 bases from J, with 12 bases between. CDR3 nucleotide sequence: TGTGCCAGCAGTGAACGTCAGGGGAACAATTCACCCCTCCACTTT. Protein: CASSERQGNNSPLHF.

This clonotype was seen a handful of times. The J gene is TRBJ1-2, the V gene TRBV24-1; the D is unclear. The CDR3 totals 12 residues. In germline, CDR1 is KGHDR, CDR2 SFDVKD. V was clipped by 4 bases and J by 5 bases, with 7 bases between them. The CDR3 bases are TGTGCCACCAGTGACCCATTATATGGCTACACCTTC. As protein: CATSDPLYGYTF.

This clonotype occurred many times. The chain employs TRBV5-1 and TRBJ2-7; 9 bases match TRBD1. Per the germline V gene, CDR1 is SGHRS and CDR2 is YFSETQ. There are 15 residues in the CDR3. The J segment lost 3 bases and the V segment lost 4 bases, leaving 8 bases of the junction unmatched. The DNA of the CDR3 is TGCGCCAGCAGCCACTCCGGGACAGGGTTCTACGAGCAGTACTTC. Its protein product is CASSHSGTGFYEQYF.

A few counts support this clonotype. The J gene is TRBJ2-1, the V gene TRBV5-6, with TRBD2 as a possible D gene (6 bases). From germline, CDR1 is SGHDT and CDR2 YYEEEE. V was clipped by 1 base and J by 7 bases, with 18 bases between them. This CDR3 is 16 amino acids long. In DNA form, the CDR3 reads TGTGCCAGCAGCTTGTTGGGGAATCTACGGGGGAATGAGCAGTTCTTC. Its translation is CASSLLGNLRGNEQFF.

A single count supports this clonotype. This rearrangement joins TRBV4-1 to TRBJ2-2, with D perhaps matching TRBD1 or TRBD2 (5 bases each). Germline assignment: CDR1 MGHRA and CDR2 YSYEKL. The CDR3 sequence is 16 residues long. V was clipped by 1 base and J by 6 bases, with 15 bases between them. The CDR3 bases are TGCGCCAGCAGCCAAGTCAGGGTAGCGAGGTCCGGGGAGCTGTTTTTT. This sequence encodes CASSQVRVARSGELFF.

The chain is built from TRBV7-2 and TRBJ2-7; D is possibly TRBD2 (5 bases). CDR3 length: 13 residues. Germline loops: CDR1 SGHTA, CDR2 FQGNSA. V lost 3 bases to trimming and J lost 5 bases, with 11 bases between them. For the CDR3, the DNA is TGTGCCAGCAGCTTGCGGGTTCTGAACGAGCAGTACTTC. Translated, it gives CASSLRVLNEQYF.

This clonotype was seen ten or more times. This rearrangement joins TRBV15 to TRBJ2-1; 9 bases fit TRBD2. The CDR3 has 17 amino acids. Germline CDR1 and CDR2: LNHNV and YYDKDF (reference sequence). Trimming removed 0 bases from V and 5 bases from J; junction bases left unmatched: 8. CDR3 loop: CATSREISGLANNEQFF. The CDR3, as DNA: TGTGCCACCAGCAGAGAAATTTCGGGACTAGCTAACAATGAGCAGTTCTTC.

This sequence joins TRBV11-1 and TRBJ2-1, with D possibly matching TRBD2 (5 bases). CDR3 size: 14 residues. The V end was cut by 4 bases, the J end by 3 bases, with 10 bases between. The V gene's germline CDR1 is SGHAT and CDR2 FQDESV (reference sequence). The CDR3 bases are TGTGCCAGCAGCTCGGAACTAGTCTACAATGAGCAGTTCTTC. Its protein product is CASSSELVYNEQFF.

Turning to this clonotype: This may stem from a read error, because a much larger clone lies one nucleotide away. CDR3 DNA: TGTGCCAGCAGGCGACTAGATTTCAACACCGGGGAGCTGTTTTTT. Protein product: CASRRLDFNTGELFF. The chain uses TRBV12-3 or TRBV12-4 and TRBJ2-2; the D gene is possibly TRBD2 (6 bases). V shed 6 bases and J shed 2 bases, with 13 bases lying between them. This CDR3 is 15 amino acids long.

The J gene is TRBJ1-2, the V gene TRBV20-1; no clear D gene. The CDR3 contains 14 residues. Between the trimmed V and J ends, which lost 0 bases and 3 bases, there was a span of 11 bases. Germline loops: CDR1 DFQATT, CDR2 SNEGSKA (reference sequence). Written as DNA, the CDR3 is TGCAGTGCTAGAGATCGGGGAACGGACTATGGCTACACCTTC. This codes for CSARDRGTDYGYTF.

Ten or more counts support this clonotype. A junction boundary mismatches the germline segment, possibly from a read error. This rearrangement joins TRBV5-1 to TRBJ1-1; 7 bases align to TRBD1. The CDR3 loop spans 14 amino acids. The germline CDR1 and CDR2 sequences are SGHRS and YFSETQ. In DNA form, the CDR3 reads TGTGCCAGCAGTCTGAGGGGGCCGAACACTGAAGCTTTCTTT. Its translation: CASSLRGPNTEAFF.

A few counts support this clonotype. J is TRBJ1-1 and V is TRBV12-3 or TRBV12-4; perhaps TRBD1 as D (6 bases). CDR3 length: 14 amino acids. V was trimmed by 5 bases and J by 4 bases, leaving 14 bases between them. In DNA, the CDR3 is TGTGCCAGCAGTCCAGAACAGGGTGGCACTGAAGCTTTCTTT. It specifies CASSPEQGGTEAFF.

Here the CDR3 reads CSAWGGFVNEQFF. DNA of the CDR3: TGCAGTGCCTGGGGGGGGTTTGTCAATGAGCAGTTCTTC. This sequence joins TRBV20-1 and TRBJ2-1, with 7 bases identical to TRBD2. The CDR3 has 13 amino acids. Germline CDR1 is DFQATT and CDR2 is SNEGSKA (reference sequence). J gave up 6 bases and V 6 bases, and 8 bases lay outside the gene matches.

This clonotype came up a few times. The gene calls are TRBV15 and TRBJ1-4; possibly TRBD1 for D (5 bases). V was clipped by 4 bases and J by 7 bases, with 13 bases between them. The CDR3 length is 14 residues. Germline V gives CDR1 LNHNV, CDR2 YYDKDF (reference sequence). The CDR3 protein is CATSTGESGEKLFF. The CDR3 DNA reads TGTGCCACCAGCACGGGGGAATCGGGTGAAAAACTGTTTTTT.

There are many counts of this clonotype. V gene TRBV28 combines with J gene TRBJ2-2; D not resolved. Trimming removed 1 base from V and 6 bases from J, with 9 bases in between. Germline V gene data show CDR1 as MDHEN and CDR2 as SYDVKM. This CDR3 spans 14 amino acids. The CDR3 spells CASSLSWRSGELFF. CDR3 sequence (DNA): TGTGCCAGCAGTTTATCGTGGCGTTCCGGGGAGCTGTTTTTT.

CDR3 bases: TGTGCCAGCAGTGAGTGGAACTATGGCTACACCTTC. Protein: CASSEWNYGYTF. The chain carries TRBV12-3 or TRBV12-4 and TRBJ1-2; D gene unclear. CDR3 length: 12 amino acids. V gave up 5 bases and J gave up 2 bases, with 6 bases separating them.